This T cell receptor beta chain was recorded in a study of blood T cell repertoires in COVID-19 (dated by TCRdb to about 2020). About the investigation overall: The collaborator samples originated in the United States, Italy and Spain and spanned the acute and convalescent phases of COVID-19. The material from the prospective study consisted of cDNA or gDNA derived from T cells, B-cell-depleted T cells, or PBMCs. Subjects who had been exposed to COVID-19, were actively infected with it, or had recovered from it provided the deeply sampled blood TCRbeta repertoires that made up the dataset. The repertoires were released in a freely available public database intended as a resource for research on the immune response to SARS-CoV-2. Samples were obtained from the ongoing ImmuneRACE study (first 160 participants) and from roughly 1,300 subjects provided by 6 global collaborators. Nearly every sample came with metadata listing a de-identified subject ID, COVID-19 status, age in years and sex. Where available, HLA class I and class II types were taken from metadata supplied by the sample provider and were not determined by assay-based typing.

The immunoSEQ Assay, a bias-controlled multiplex PCR, was used to amplify TCRbeta CDR3 regions from genomic DNA. Under the source paper's analysis protocol: Nucleated cell counts per sample were estimated from amplification of reference gene primers within the assay. Sequence reads were collapsed and filtered to measure the absolute abundance of every unique TCRbeta CDR3 rearrangement. For each sample, productive Simpson clonality was calculated as the square root of Simpson's diversity index over productive rearrangements. Not all clones reach the TCRdb copy of this immuneACCESS table, which keeps in-frame sequences only. Checked studies attribute under half of the gap to unresolved V genes and leave the rest unexplained. V and J calls and clone size follow that table, whereas D and trimming were derived from the DNA. The sample table records 200,000 to 300,000 clones; 86% of these occur just once. The top ten clones comprise 3% to 4% of the sample.

Study-wide findings and limitations: Clinical and demographic metadata were provided uncurated, with the amount varying by source and participant.

Participants in the prospective study were aged roughly 18 to 95 years, lived in some 24 United States geographic areas, and enrolled through a virtual design. In the prospective study, cohorts were assigned on the basis of participant-reported clinical history obtained from a screening survey and a study questionnaire. Mobile phlebotomists in the prospective study collected whole blood, serum and a nasopharyngeal or oropharyngeal swab from every participant. Participants in the prospective study had the option to provide additional blood draws and questionnaires over a roughly 2-month period. Before DNA extraction, prospective study blood samples were shipped either frozen or at room temperature. About this clone: It has no known antigen specificity. No much larger clone is present one base from it, and per-base qualities are unavailable.

The CDR3 contains 20 residues, cysteine and phenylalanine counted. Only CDR3 DNA remains: 60 bases, in frame from the first base. Compared with germline, V lacks 0 bases and J lacks 8 bases; bases without a gene match: 16. As encoded in the germline V gene, CDR1 is SNHLY while CDR2 is FYNNEI. The receptor was isolated from a woman aged 40 to 50 with acute COVID-19. Sequencing was done on a sample of PBMCs or T cells enriched from blood (not recorded which). The chain uses TRBV2 and TRBJ2-1; 13 central bases correspond to TRBD2. The bases read TGTGCCAGCAGTGAAGCGCGTCCAGGACTAGCGGGAGAACGGGAGTATGAGCAGTTCTTC. Translated, this gives CASSEARPGLAGEREYEQFF.